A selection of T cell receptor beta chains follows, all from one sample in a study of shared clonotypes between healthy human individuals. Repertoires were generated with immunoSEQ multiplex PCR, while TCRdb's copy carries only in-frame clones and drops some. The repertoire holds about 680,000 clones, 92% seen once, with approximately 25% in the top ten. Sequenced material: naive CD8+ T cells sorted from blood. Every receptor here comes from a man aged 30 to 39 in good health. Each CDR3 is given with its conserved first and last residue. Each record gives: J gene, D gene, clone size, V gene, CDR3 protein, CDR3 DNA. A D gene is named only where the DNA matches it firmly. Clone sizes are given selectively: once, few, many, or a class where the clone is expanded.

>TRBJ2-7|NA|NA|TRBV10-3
CAISERWAGTYGNEQYF
TGTGCCATCAGTGAGCGGTGGGCCGGGACTTACGGAAACGAGCAGTACTTC
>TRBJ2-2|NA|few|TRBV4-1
CASSLSTGELFF
TGCGCCAGCAGCCTTAGCACCGGGGAGCTGTTTTTT
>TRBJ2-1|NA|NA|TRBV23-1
CASSNSPGYEQFF
TGCGCCAGCAGTAACAGCCCAGGGTATGAGCAGTTCTTC
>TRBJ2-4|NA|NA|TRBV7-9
CASSSGTVAKNIQYF
TGTGCCAGCAGCTCGGGGACCGTAGCCAAAAACATTCAGTACTTC
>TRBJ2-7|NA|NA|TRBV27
CASSPGTASEQYF
TGTGCCAGCAGTCCCGGGACGGCGAGCGAGCAGTACTTC
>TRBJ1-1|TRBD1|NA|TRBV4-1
CASSQAGGLTEAFF
TGCGCCAGCAGCCAAGCAGGGGGCCTCACTGAAGCTTTCTTT
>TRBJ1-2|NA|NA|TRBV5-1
CASSLDPRADQYGYTF
TGCGCCAGCAGCTTGGACCCTAGGGCAGATCAGTATGGCTACACCTTC
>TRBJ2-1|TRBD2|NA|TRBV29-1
CSVEDKLAGVYNEQFF
TGCAGCGTTGAAGATAAACTAGCGGGAGTCTACAATGAGCAGTTCTTC
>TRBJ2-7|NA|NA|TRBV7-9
CASSTGPYEQYF
TGTGCCAGCAGCACCGGGCCTTACGAGCAGTACTTC
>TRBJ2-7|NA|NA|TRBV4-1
CASSQERGTSYEQYF
TGCGCCAGCAGCCAAGAAAGGGGCACCAGCTACGAGCAGTACTTC
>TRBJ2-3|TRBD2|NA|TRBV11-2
CASSLRRTSGRTSTDTQYF
TGTGCCAGCAGCTTACGCCGGACTAGCGGGCGGACTAGCACAGATACGCAGTATTTT
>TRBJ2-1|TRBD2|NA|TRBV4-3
CASSQDPLLAGAGDEQFF
TGCGCCAGCAGCCAAGACCCCCTCCTAGCGGGAGCGGGGGATGAGCAGTTCTTC
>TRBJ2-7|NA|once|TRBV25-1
CASKADDLLEQYF
TGTGCCAGCAAGGCGGACGACCTCTTGGAGCAGTACTTC
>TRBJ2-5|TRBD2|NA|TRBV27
CASSLFAGEQETQYF
TGTGCCAGCAGTTTGTTTGCGGGAGAACAAGAGACCCAGTACTTC
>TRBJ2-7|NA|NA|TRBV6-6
CASSSLVGGARYF
TGTGCCAGCAGTTCCTTGGTTGGGGGCGCCCGGTACTTC
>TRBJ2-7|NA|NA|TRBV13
CASSRNMEQYF
TGTGCCAGCAGTCGGAACATGGAGCAGTACTTC
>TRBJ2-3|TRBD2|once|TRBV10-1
CASSECGWAGGRTDTQYF
TGCGCCAGCAGTGAGTGCGGGTGGGCGGGAGGCCGCACAGATACGCAGTATTTT
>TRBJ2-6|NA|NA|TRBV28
CASSLGSELWANVLTF
TGTGCCAGCAGTTTGGGCAGTGAGCTCTGGGCCAACGTCCTGACTTTC
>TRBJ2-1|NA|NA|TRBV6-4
CASSDVLGNEQFF
TGTGCCAGCAGTGATGTATTGGGGAATGAGCAGTTCTTC
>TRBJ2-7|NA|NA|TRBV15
CATSRDDGYEQYF
TGTGCCACCAGCAGGGACGACGGCTACGAGCAGTACTTC
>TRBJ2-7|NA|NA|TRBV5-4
CASSYGARDGDLEQYF
TGTGCCAGCAGCTACGGTGCCCGGGACGGTGATCTCGAGCAGTACTTC
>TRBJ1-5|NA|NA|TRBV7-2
CASSLYGNSNQPQHF
TGTGCCAGCAGCTTATATGGTAATAGCAATCAGCCCCAGCATTTT
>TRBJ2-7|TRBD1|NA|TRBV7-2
CASSLAMGQASYEQYF
TGTGCCAGCAGCTTAGCGATGGGACAGGCATCCTACGAGCAGTACTTC
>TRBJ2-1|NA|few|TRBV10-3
CAINGREWGEQFF
TGTGCCATCAACGGCCGGGAGTGGGGAGAGCAGTTCTTC
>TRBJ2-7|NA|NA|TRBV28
CASSLLGSRYEQYF
TGTGCCAGCAGTTTATTAGGCAGCAGATACGAGCAGTACTTC
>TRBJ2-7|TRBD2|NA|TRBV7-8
CASSSRATSGGTYEQYF
TGTGCCAGCAGCTCAAGAGCTACTAGCGGGGGAACCTACGAGCAGTACTTC
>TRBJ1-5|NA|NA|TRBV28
CASSSLRYDQPQHF
TGTGCCAGCAGTAGCCTTAGATATGATCAGCCCCAGCATTTT
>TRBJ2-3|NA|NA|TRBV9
CASSVVADTQYF
TGTGCCAGCAGCGTAGTAGCAGATACGCAGTATTTT
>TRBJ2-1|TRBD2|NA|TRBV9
CASSLSGTSYNEQFF
TGTGCCAGCAGCCTTAGCGGGACCTCCTACAATGAGCAGTTCTTC
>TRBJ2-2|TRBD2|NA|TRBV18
CASSPASGGNTGELFF
TGTGCCAGCTCACCGGCTAGCGGGGGAAACACCGGGGAGCTGTTTTTT
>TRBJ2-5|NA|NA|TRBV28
CASSRGYQETQYF
TGTGCCAGCTCTCGGGGGTACCAAGAGACCCAGTACTTC
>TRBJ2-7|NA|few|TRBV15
CATSRDLSYEQYF
TGTGCCACCAGCAGAGATCTGTCCTACGAGCAGTACTTC
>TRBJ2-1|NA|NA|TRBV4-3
CASSPDYGGVINEQFF
TGCGCCAGCAGCCCGGACTACGGCGGGGTAATCAATGAGCAGTTCTTC
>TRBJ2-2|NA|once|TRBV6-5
CASRPGSTGELFF
TGTGCCAGCAGACCCGGGAGCACCGGGGAGCTGTTTTTT
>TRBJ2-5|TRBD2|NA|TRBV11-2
CASSLGGRGPTEETQYF
TGTGCCAGCAGCTTAGGCGGGAGGGGACCCACGGAAGAGACCCAGTACTTC
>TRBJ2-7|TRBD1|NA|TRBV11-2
CASSIGTGEVHEQYF
TGTGCCAGCAGCATCGGGACAGGGGAGGTCCACGAGCAGTACTTC
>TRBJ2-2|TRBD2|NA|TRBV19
CASRVGKTSGRTGELFF
TGTGCCAGCCGAGTAGGGAAAACTAGCGGGAGGACCGGGGAGCTGTTTTTT
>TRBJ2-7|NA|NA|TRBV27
CASTPRSGPVYF
TGTGCCAGCACTCCCCGCTCGGGACCGGTGTACTTC
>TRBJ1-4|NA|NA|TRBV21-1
CASSNQTGDGEKLFF
TGTGCCAGCAGCAATCAGACAGGGGACGGTGAAAAACTGTTTTTT
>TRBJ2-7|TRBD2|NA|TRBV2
CASSELAGLSYEQYF
TGTGCCAGCAGTGAACTAGCGGGCCTCTCCTACGAGCAGTACTTC